This T cell receptor (beta chain) was sequenced in a study of CD8 T cells in ankylosing spondylitis. Study results and caveats: In ankylosing spondylitis blood, a motif of seven to nine highly homologous TCR beta variants appeared characteristic. Clones linked to disease were reported to show significant enrichment in matched ankylosing spondylitis synovial fluid. A subset of motif variants has previously been described in the synovial fluid and blood of reactive arthritis.

With respect to this clonotype: Its antigen is currently unknown.

After removal of 3 bases from V and 0 bases from J, the junction contained 7 bases not matched to a gene. This CDR3 is 17 amino acids long. CDR1 and CDR2 from the germline V gene are MGHRA and YSYEKL. TCRdb used MiXCR to reprocess the 5' RACE reads, holding one entry per CDR3 protein. Here the sample spans more than 650,000 distinct CDR3 sequences, 10% to 15% being singletons. The source material was blood, either unsorted or a sorted T cell fraction (not recorded which). This TCR was sampled from a male donor with ankylosing spondylitis. V and J are TRBV4-1 and TRBJ2-2, with TRBD2 matching over 7 bases. CDR3 region: CASSHLGSGANTGELFF. The CDR3 region has the DNA TGCGCCAGCAGCCACCTCGGGAGCGGGGCGAACACCGGGGAGCTGTTTTTT.